This T cell receptor (beta chain) was obtained from a study of tumour-infiltrating T cells in Burkitt lymphoma. For the study at large: This cohort included all epidemiological subtypes of Burkitt lymphoma. Overall and progression-free survival were predicted by productive clonality. General observations from the study: Several public clonotypes were shared across many Burkitt lymphoma patients.

Repertoires were generated with immunoSEQ multiplex PCR, while TCRdb's copy carries only in-frame clones and drops some. Of 3,900 or so clones listed, around 14% are singletons. Germline CDR1 is ENHRY and CDR2 is SYGVKD. Trimming cost V 2 bases and J 1 base; bases outside gene matches: 9. CDR3 length: 17 amino acids. As to this clone: No antigen is known for it.

Sequenced sample: tumor tissue. The chain recombines TRBV10-3 with TRBJ2-5, with 8 bases lining up with TRBD1. This TCR was sampled from a human donor with Burkitt lymphoma. CDR3 loop: CAISEQGQGGAQETQYF. DNA for the CDR3: TGTGCCATCAGTGAGCAAGGACAGGGCGGTGCCCAAGAGACCCAGTACTTC.